This passage covers 17 T cell receptor beta chains from one sample sequenced in a study of cytomegalovirus exposure and HLA in healthy donors. The PCR contained 60 Vbeta and 13 Jbeta primers. The repertoire was sequenced with immunoSEQ multiplex PCR; TCRdb's copy has only in-frame clones and lacks some. The data contain 110,000 to 150,000 clones, 80% of them singletons. The sample was PBMCs. The receptors come from a man aged 35 to 55 in good health and CMV-seronegative.

The V gene is TRBV10-1, the J gene TRBJ2-1; D is unresolved. The CDR3 runs 13 residues. Germline V lookup: CDR1 WNHNN, CDR2 SYGVQD (reference sequence). V lost 3 bases to trimming and J lost 5 bases, with 8 bases between them. DNA for the CDR3: TGCGCCAGCAGTGACAGTCTAGACAATGAGCAGTTCTTC. Its translation: CASSDSLDNEQFF.

This chain uses TRBV29-1 with TRBJ1-2; a possible D gene is TRBD1 (6 bases). This CDR3 is 13 amino acids long. The V gene lost 5 bases and the J gene lost 2 bases, with 12 bases spanning the gap. Germline loops: CDR1 SQVTM, CDR2 ANQGSEA. CDR3 coding DNA: TGCAGCGTTTCCCAGGGGTCGAACTATGGCTACACCTTC. Translation: CSVSQGSNYGYTF.

The chain recombines TRBV5-1 with TRBJ2-1; D might be TRBD2 (5 bases). Trimming left V 2 bases short and J 10 bases short, with 19 bases between. CDR1 and CDR2 from the germline V gene are SGHRS and YFSETQ. This CDR3 is 15 amino acids long. CDR3 sequence reads: CASSFPRTRDDEQFF. CDR3 nucleotide sequence: TGCGCCAGCAGCTTCCCAAGGACTCGCGATGACGAGCAGTTCTTC.

The CDR3 nucleotides are TGTGCCAGCAGCTTTGCGGGGGGGCTTTATGATGAGCAGTTCTTC. It encodes CASSFAGGLYDEQFF. The J gene is TRBJ2-1, the V gene TRBV7-2; 9 bases are a match to TRBD2. Germline values: CDR1 SGHTA, CDR2 FQGNSA. The V segment lost 3 bases and the J segment 8 bases; nucleotides outside the gene matches: 8. The CDR3 is made up of 15 amino acids.

The chain uses TRBV5-1 and TRBJ1-1; 9 bases match TRBD1. V shed 1 base, J shed 8 bases, and the junction held 3 bases outside the gene matches. This CDR3 is 13 amino acids long. The germline CDR1 and CDR2 sequences are SGHRS and YFSETQ. The CDR3 loop is CASSLSTGGEAFF. CDR3 sequence (DNA): TGCGCCAGCAGCTTGTCGACAGGGGGAGAAGCTTTCTTT.

CDR3 in DNA: TGTGCCTGGAGTTCTACGGGGGGACAAGAGACCCAGTACTTC. Translation: CAWSSTGGQETQYF. This chain joins TRBV30 and TRBJ2-5; TRBD2 matches 7 bases. After removal of 2 bases from V and 2 bases from J, the junction contained 5 bases not matched to a gene. Germline V CDR1 and CDR2: GTSNPN, SVGIG (reference sequence). This CDR3 is built from 14 residues.

This chain uses TRBV7-9 with TRBJ1-1; D gene ambiguous. The CDR3 spans 14 residues. Deletions cut 5 bases from V and 2 bases from J, with 12 bases between. In germline, CDR1 is SEHNR, CDR2 FQNEAQ (reference sequence). The CDR3 reads CASSPRTANTEAFF. The CDR3, as DNA: TGTGCCAGCAGCCCCCGGACTGCCAACACTGAAGCTTTCTTT.

The chain links TRBV28 to TRBJ1-2; D gene unclear. Deletions cut 6 bases from V and 8 bases from J, with 13 bases between. This CDR3 region has 12 residues. Germline V gene lookup returns CDR1 MDHEN and CDR2 SYDVKM. CDR3 coding DNA: TGTGCCAGCAGCTGGAGGGCGAGGGGCTACACCTTC. Translation gives CASSWRARGYTF.

In its sample, this clone was seen a few times. The V gene is TRBV5-4, the J gene TRBJ2-5, with TRBD2 matching over 9 bases. The germline gives CDR1 SGHNT, CDR2 YYREEE (reference sequence). The CDR3 has 17 amino acids. The ends lost 0 bases at V and 6 bases at J; junction bases unmatched: 12. CDR3 bases: TGTGCCAGCAGCTTGGACCCCTCTAGCGGGGAGGCGAAGACCCAGTACTTC. The encoded protein is CASSLDPSSGEAKTQYF.

This clone came up once. The chain has TRBV7-3 and TRBJ2-3; 7 bases align to TRBD2. Germline CDR1 and CDR2: SGHTA and FQGTGA. The CDR3 is 14 residues long. V gave up 8 bases and J gave up 2 bases; unmatched junction bases: 7. The CDR3 here is CASSSSGDTDTQYF. The CDR3 coding sequence is TGTGCCAGCTCGTCCAGCGGGGACACAGATACGCAGTATTTT.

Only a few counts were recorded for this clone. The chain joins TRBV28 to TRBJ1-5, with no clear D. The germline V and J ends were trimmed by 3 bases and 0 bases, with 18 bases remaining between them. This CDR3 comprises 18 residues. In germline, CDR1 is MDHEN, CDR2 SYDVKM. The CDR3 DNA is TGTGCCAGCAGTTTTGGGCAGCGGAGACCCTATAGCAATCAGCCCCAGCATTTT. Translation: CASSFGQRRPYSNQPQHF. The full variable domain, in which reference TRBV28 and TRBJ1-5 provide the parts outside the CDR3, is DVKVTQSSRYLVKRTGEKVFLECVQDMDHENMFWYRQDPGLGLRLIYFSYDVKMKEKGDIPEGYSVSREKKERFSLILESASTNQTSMYLCASSFGQRRPYSNQPQHFGDGTRLSIL.

The rearrangement uses TRBV9 and TRBJ2-1; TRBD2 is a possible D gene (5 bases). V was shortened by 0 bases and J by 12 bases, with 19 bases between the two germline ends. In germline, CDR1 is SGDLS, CDR2 YYNGEE. The CDR3 has 15 residues. DNA of the CDR3: TGTGCCAGCAGCGTAGTGGAGGCTTCCTCTGGATCGCAGTTCTTC. Encoded protein: CASSVVEASSGSQFF.

V and J are TRBV5-6 and TRBJ1-2; 8 bases are a match to TRBD1. Germline lookup yields CDR1 SGHDT and CDR2 YYEEEE. V shed 1 base, J shed 3 bases, and the junction held 5 bases outside the gene matches. The CDR3 is made up of 15 amino acids. The CDR3 loop reads CASSLRTGRHYGYTF. The CDR3, as DNA: TGTGCCAGCAGCTTGAGGACAGGGCGCCACTATGGCTACACCTTC.

The V gene is TRBV19, the J gene TRBJ1-2; unclear D gene. Germline V gene lookup returns CDR1 LNHDA and CDR2 SQIVND (reference sequence). V was clipped by 6 bases and J by 4 bases, with 15 bases between them. The CDR3 has 14 amino acids. CDR3 DNA: TGTGCCAGTAGCAGAGGAGAGGGCGGCTATGGCTACACCTTC. It translates to CASSRGEGGYGYTF. The whole variable domain, remainder taken from reference TRBV19 and TRBJ1-2, is DGGITQSPKYLFRKEGQNVTLSCEQNLNHDAMYWYRQDPGQGLRLIYYSQIVNDFQKGDIAEGYSVSREKKESFPLTVTSAQKNPTAFYLCASSRGEGGYGYTFGSGTRLTVV.

The chain couples TRBV15 to TRBJ1-4; TRBD1 is a possible D gene (6 bases). The CDR3 sequence is 14 residues long. Between the trimmed V and J ends, which lost 8 bases and 4 bases, there was a span of 14 bases. The germline CDR1 and CDR2 sequences are LNHNV and YYDKDF (reference sequence). CDR3 DNA sequence: TGTGCCACCCAGCACGGACAGTATAATGAAAAACTGTTTTTT. Residues: CATQHGQYNEKLFF.

V gene TRBV25-1 combines with J gene TRBJ2-5, with TRBD2 matching over 10 bases. Per the germline V gene, CDR1 is MGHDK and CDR2 is SYGVNS. This CDR3 region has 15 residues. The V and J ends lost 5 bases and 5 bases, in that order; junction bases with no gene match: 8. The CDR3 DNA is TGTGCCAGCAGTAGCAGCGGGGGGGCATTTGAGACCCAGTACTTC. It is translated as CASSSSGGAFETQYF.

Points on this clone: At one end the junction does not follow the germline gene, possibly because of a read error. Other DNA sequences in the sample encode the same CDR3. The chain is built from TRBV5-6 and TRBJ2-7; D gene uncertain. Germline V gene data show CDR1 as SGHDT and CDR2 as YYEEEE. This CDR3 has 14 amino acids. The CDR3 is CASSSPVEAYEQYF. As DNA, the CDR3 is TGTGCCAGCAGCTCTCCGGTCGAGGCCTACGAGCAATACTTC.